The clone carrying this T cell receptor beta chain was found many times. What it recognizes is unknown. TCRdb itself ran the reads through MiXCR, one entry per CDR3 protein. The sample includes roughly 320,000 distinct CDR3 sequences, approximately 10% of them seen just once. The entry originates in a study of T cell repertoires in cytomegalovirus infection. Study details: CMV infection plus the matching HLA type was flagged by public TCR beta signatures.

This CDR3 has 14 amino acids. V was clipped by 5 bases and J by 8 bases; unmatched bases: 9. The germline CDR1 and CDR2 sequences are MDHEN and SYDVKM. Findings of the study overall: Cumulative frequency (of public TCR beta family members) identified carriers of CMV plus the relevant HLA. Predominance within the ex vivo response was attributable to HLA-C-restricted CMV-specific TCR beta clonotypes.

This clonotype originated in a human donor in good health (CMV status not recorded). Some clones in this sample may be carry-over from other donors' samples. The J gene is TRBJ2-1, the V gene TRBV28, with TRBD1 matching over 7 bases. Sequencing was carried out using PBMCs. This CDR3 is CASSITGEGDEQFF. In nucleotides, the CDR3 is TGTGCCAGCAGTATCACAGGGGAAGGGGATGAGCAGTTCTTC.